This paragraph covers one T cell receptor delta chain sequence. The data belong to a study of gamma-delta T cells after stem cell transplantation. V gave up 3 bases and J gave up 2 bases; unmatched junction bases: 8. The CDR3 runs to 16 residues. CDR1 is GEAIGNYY, CDR2 EKD, per germline. TCRdb made new clone calls on the RT-PCR reads using CATT. The table lists around 2,000 delta-chain clones, around 1.3% of them singletons. This receptor was obtained from a human donor. It is not recorded whose cells these are; they may come from a transplant donor. Sequencing input: gamma-delta T cells. The chain carries TRDV2 and TRDJ1, with 10 bases aligning to TRDD3. This CDR3 reads CACDSMMGDTTDKLIF. CDR3 sequence (DNA): TGTGCCTGTGACTCTATGATGGGGGATACTACCGATAAACTCATCTTT.